This T cell receptor (beta chain) is drawn from a study of T-cell reconstitution after alpha-beta-depleted transplantation in children. Library preparation (for TCRbeta) was performed with unique molecular identifiers. TCRdb fed the PCR reads into MiXCR, producing one record per CDR3 protein. The table records approximately 650,000 distinct CDR3 sequences, around 12% of them present only once. This clonotype was recorded at least ten times. The antigen is undetermined. Trimming shortened V by 0 bases and J by 0 bases, and 11 bases separated the two germline ends. This CDR3 region has 16 residues. CDR1 and CDR2 (germline): SGHRS, YFSETQ. Study observations and caveats: It was newly produced T cells that mostly accounted for T-cell counts and diversity one year after transplant. About two months after transplant, alpha-beta T cells reportedly came from several hundred expanded graft clones. In some patients, recipient T cells and intrathymic progenitors surviving conditioning explained high day-60 diversity.

This sequence originates from a girl aged 2 to 10 with congenital amegakaryocytic thrombocytopenia, due to receive a stem cell transplant. The sequences come from PBMCs, collected before TCRalphabeta/CD19-depleted stem cell transplant. The gene calls are TRBV5-1 and TRBJ2-3; D may be TRBD1 (6 bases). The CDR3 sequence is CASSLADSPSTDTQYF. The CDR3, as DNA: TGCGCCAGCAGCTTGGCGGACAGCCCGAGCACAGATACGCAGTATTTT.